This entry lists 18 T cell receptor beta chains sequenced from one sample in a study of control samples from healthy donors and cancer patients. Profiling relied on immunoSEQ multiplex PCR, and the TCRdb table lists in-frame clones only, not all of them. The table has about 110,000 clones, 85% to 90% seen once. Sequenced sample: blood. These receptors were taken from a woman in her forties or fifties in good health.

The V call is TRBV11-3, the J call TRBJ1-3, with D unclear. Germline assignment: CDR1 SGHNT and CDR2 YENEEA. With 5 bases removed from V and 4 bases from J, the gap between germline ends came to 9 bases. The CDR3 contains 13 residues. CDR3 sequence: CASSGPRGNTIYF. The DNA for the CDR3 is TGTGCCAGCAGCGGACCCCGAGGAAACACCATATATTTT.

The V call is TRBV24-1, the J call TRBJ2-2; 9 bases match TRBD1. This CDR3 has 16 residues. The germline V gene has CDR1 KGHDR and CDR2 SFDVKD. Trimming cost V 3 bases and J 6 bases; bases outside gene matches: 7. CDR3 residues: CATSDTNRGLAGELFF. The CDR3 bases are TGTGCCACCAGTGATACAAACAGGGGGCTAGCCGGGGAGCTGTTTTTT.

This clone was counted a few times. The J gene is TRBJ2-3, the V gene TRBV5-1; the D is unclear. The CDR3 runs 12 residues. V lost 4 bases, J lost 6 bases, and 9 bases lay in between. From germline, CDR1 is SGHRS and CDR2 YFSETQ. This chain's CDR3 is CASSRARDTQYF. DNA of the CDR3: TGCGCCAGCAGCCGTGCCCGGGATACGCAGTATTTT.

Concerning this clone itself: This CDR3 is also generated by other DNA sequences in the sample. This sequence joins TRBV18 and TRBJ1-1, with D perhaps matching TRBD1 (6 bases). V lost 6 bases and J lost 0, with 11 bases in between. Germline-derived CDR1 and CDR2 are KGHSH and LQKENI. This CDR3 region has 14 residues. DNA of the CDR3: TGTGCCAGCTCGCCTGACAGGATGAACACTGAAGCTTTCTTT. Its translation is CASSPDRMNTEAFF.

This clone was observed a few times. The chain employs TRBV7-2 and TRBJ1-2, with 8 bases fitting TRBD1. This CDR3 has 16 amino acids. The trim removed 5 bases at V and 6 bases at J, leaving 14 bases unmatched. Germline V lookup: CDR1 SGHTA, CDR2 FQGNSA. Here the CDR3 reads CASSPKTGDDFDGYTF. The CDR3 DNA is TGTGCCAGCAGCCCTAAGACAGGGGATGATTTCGATGGCTACACCTTC.

The genes are TRBV4-1 and TRBJ2-1; D not certain. The V end was cut by 4 bases, the J end by 6 bases, with 16 bases between. The CDR3 runs to 15 residues. Germline V gene data show CDR1 as MGHRA and CDR2 as YSYEKL. CDR3 coding DNA: TGCGCCAGCAGCCGGACCCCTACAATGAGCAATGAGCAGTTCTTC. Protein sequence: CASSRTPTMSNEQFF.

This chain links TRBV7-9 with TRBJ1-2; D perhaps matches TRBD1 (5 bases). V was shortened by 5 bases and J by 4 bases, with 20 bases between the two germline ends. Germline CDR1 reads SEHNR; CDR2 reads FQNEAQ (reference sequence). The CDR3 extends over 16 amino acids. The CDR3 loop reads CASSRNVQERGYGYTF. The CDR3 DNA is TGTGCCAGCAGCCGAAACGTCCAAGAGAGGGGCTATGGCTACACCTTC.

This chain links TRBV7-6 with TRBJ1-2, with D maybe TRBD1 (5 bases). V lost 0 bases and J lost 0, with 20 bases in between. The CDR3 covers 19 residues. Germline CDR1 and CDR2: SGHVS and FNYEAQ. In DNA form, the CDR3 reads TGTGCCAGCAGCTTAGCCCCAACAGGCAGCGAATTCCCTAACTATGGCTACACCTTC. As protein: CASSLAPTGSEFPNYGYTF.

CDR3 in amino acids: CASSPRTSGASTDTQYF. The CDR3 region has the DNA TGTGCCAGCTCACCCCGGACTAGCGGAGCTAGCACAGATACGCAGTATTTT. The genes are TRBV18 and TRBJ2-3; 10 bases align to TRBD2. Unmatched junction bases numbered 6, after V lost 3 bases and J lost 0 bases. CDR1 KGHSH and CDR2 LQKENI come from the germline V gene. The CDR3 length is 17 residues.

The rearrangement links TRBV3-1 (or the pseudogene TRBV3-2) to TRBJ2-3, with D possibly TRBD2 on 5 matching bases. The CDR3 extends over 14 amino acids. Germline lookup yields CDR1 LGHDT and CDR2 YNNKEL (reference sequence). The V end lost 8 bases, the J end lost 2 bases, and 14 bases lay between the germline ends. For the CDR3, the DNA is TGTGCCAGCGCCTTCCGGGGAGTCACAGATACGCAGTATTTT. It yields the protein CASAFRGVTDTQYF.

This chain uses TRBV20-1 with TRBJ1-2; possibly TRBD1 for D (5 bases). Germline loops: CDR1 DFQATT, CDR2 SNEGSKA (reference sequence). V lost 3 bases to trimming and J lost 4 bases, with 6 bases between them. This CDR3 has 11 residues. The CDR3 protein is CSASDSYGYTF. In nucleotides, the CDR3 is TGCAGTGCTAGTGACAGCTATGGCTACACCTTC.

The chain is built from TRBV30 and TRBJ2-3, with D hard to call. CDR1 and CDR2 from the germline V gene are GTSNPN and SVGIG (reference sequence). Trimming left V 2 bases short and J 2 bases short, with 11 bases between. The CDR3 has 14 amino acids. The CDR3 is CAWSRRQLTDTQYF. In nucleotides, the CDR3 is TGTGCCTGGAGTAGGCGGCAACTCACAGATACGCAGTATTTT. Together with reference TRBV30 and TRBJ2-3, the CDR3 gives the full variable domain: SQTIHQWPATLVQPVGSPLSLECTVEGTSNPNLYWYRQAAGRGLQLLFYSVGIGQISSEVPQNLSASRPQDRQFILSSKKLLLSDSGFYLCAWSRRQLTDTQYFGPGTRLTVL.

V is TRBV19 and J is TRBJ1-5, with TRBD1 matching over 8 bases. The CDR3 extends over 16 amino acids. Germline-derived CDR1 and CDR2 are LNHDA and SQIVND (reference sequence). The V and J ends lost 7 bases and 5 bases, in that order; junction bases with no gene match: 13. CDR3 sequence: CASMGRTGPGDQPQHF. CDR3 nucleotides: TGTGCCAGTATGGGCCGGACAGGGCCCGGGGATCAGCCCCAGCATTTT.

This rearrangement joins TRBV6-5 to TRBJ2-1; D is undetermined. This CDR3 is built from 15 residues. Trimming shortened V by 5 bases and J by 2 bases, and 13 bases separated the two germline ends. The V gene's germline CDR1 is MNHEY and CDR2 SVGAGI. CDR3 sequence: CASSTLDGPYNEQFF. The CDR3 DNA sequence: TGTGCCAGCAGTACGTTGGACGGACCCTACAATGAGCAGTTCTTC.

The chain carries TRBV6-2 or TRBV6-3 and TRBJ1-5, with a tentative D call TRBD1 (5 bases). This CDR3 spans 14 amino acids. V was trimmed by 5 bases and J by 7 bases, leaving 15 bases between them. Germline V gene lookup returns CDR1 MNHEY and CDR2 SVGEGT. CDR3 sequence: CASSDTGIGQPQHF. CDR3 DNA: TGTGCCAGCAGTGATACAGGAATTGGACAGCCCCAGCATTTT.

This clone was counted only a few times. The genes are TRBV5-1 and TRBJ2-1; 12 nucleotides line up with TRBD1. This CDR3 is built from 21 residues. The ends lost 0 bases at V and 5 bases at J; junction bases unmatched: 18. Germline-derived CDR1 and CDR2 are SGHRS and YFSETQ. CDR3 sequence reads: CASSLGGTGGPAGKANNEQFF. The CDR3 DNA reads TGCGCCAGCAGCTTGGGCGGGACAGGGGGCCCCGCGGGTAAGGCCAACAATGAGCAGTTCTTC. Variable domain in full (rest from reference TRBV5-1 and TRBJ2-1): KAGVTQTPRYLIKTRGQQVTLSCSPISGHRSVSWYQQTPGQGLQFLFEYFSETQRNKGNFPGRFSGRQFSNSRSEMNVSTLELGDSALYLCASSLGGTGGPAGKANNEQFFGPGTRLTVL.

This clone appeared once. This rearrangement joins TRBV7-3 to TRBJ2-3; 9 bases line up with TRBD2. The J segment lost 2 bases and the V segment lost 4 bases, leaving 4 bases of the junction unmatched. Germline V lookup: CDR1 SGHTA, CDR2 FQGTGA. This CDR3 spans 15 amino acids. The CDR3 region is CASSSSGGPTDTQYF. The CDR3, as DNA: TGTGCCAGCAGCTCGAGCGGGGGGCCCACAGATACGCAGTATTTT.

This clone was observed a single time. The rearrangement uses TRBV6-5 and TRBJ1-4; D gene ambiguous. Trimming shortened V by 3 bases and J by 8 bases, and 10 bases separated the two germline ends. This CDR3 has 13 amino acids. The germline V gene encodes CDR1 MNHEY and CDR2 SVGAGI. Written as DNA, the CDR3 is TGTGCCAGCAGTTATGACCACGGCGAAAAACTGTTTTTT. This sequence encodes CASSYDHGEKLFF.